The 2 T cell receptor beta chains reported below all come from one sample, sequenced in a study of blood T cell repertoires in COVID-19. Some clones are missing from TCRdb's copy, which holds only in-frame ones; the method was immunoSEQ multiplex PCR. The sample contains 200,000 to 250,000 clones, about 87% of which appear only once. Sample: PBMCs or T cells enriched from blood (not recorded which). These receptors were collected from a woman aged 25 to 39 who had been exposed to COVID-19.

The DNA for the CDR3 is TGTGCCAGCAGTTTAGCGGGAGGATCCGGGGAGCTGTTTTTT. It encodes CASSLAGGSGELFF. J is TRBJ2-2 and V is TRBV6-4; 10 bases align to TRBD2. The CDR3 is made up of 14 amino acids. The junction had 3 bases not matched to a gene; V was cut back by 5 bases and J by 6 bases. Germline V gene sequence: CDR1 MRHNA, CDR2 SNTAGT.

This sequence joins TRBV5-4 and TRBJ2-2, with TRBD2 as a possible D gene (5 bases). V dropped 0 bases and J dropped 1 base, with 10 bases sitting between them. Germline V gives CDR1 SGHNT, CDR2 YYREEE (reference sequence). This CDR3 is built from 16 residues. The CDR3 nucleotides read TGTGCCAGCAGCTTGGATGGCGGGCTGAACACCGGGGAGCTGTTTTTT. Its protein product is CASSLDGGLNTGELFF.